A single sample gave rise to the 16 T cell receptor beta chains below, sequenced in a study of T cell repertoires in cytomegalovirus infection. The antigens for these receptors are not known. Each CDR3 protein gets one entry after TCRdb re-called the reads with MiXCR. Among over 250,000 distinct CDR3 sequences listed, approximately 22% were seen once. The specimen comprised cultured PBMCs, sampled from culture after CMV antigen stimulation. These receptors all stem from a human donor in good health (CMV status not recorded). Some clones in this sample may be carry-over from other donors' samples.

J is TRBJ2-7 and V is TRBV7-9; 9 bases are a match to TRBD1. The CDR3 is 15 amino acids. Germline V gene sequence: CDR1 SEHNR, CDR2 FQNEAQ (reference sequence). The J segment lost 1 base and the V segment lost 7 bases, leaving 8 bases of the junction unmatched. CDR3 in DNA: TGTGCCAGCACGATGATGGACAGGGGTTCCTACGAGCAGTACTTC. Its protein is CASTMMDRGSYEQYF.

This chain uses TRBV6-2 or TRBV6-3 with TRBJ2-7; D may be TRBD1 (6 bases). Germline V gene sequence: CDR1 MNHEY, CDR2 SVGEGT. The CDR3 loop spans 13 amino acids. The V and J ends lost 6 bases and 6 bases respectively, with 15 bases between them. The CDR3 spells CASSQGRRVEQYF. CDR3 coding DNA: TGTGCCAGCAGCCAGGGGCGCAGGGTCGAGCAGTACTTC.

This clonotype was detected ten times or more. V usage is TRBV7-2 and J usage is TRBJ2-3; the match to TRBD2 covers 13 bases. V was clipped by 5 bases and J by 2 bases; unmatched bases: 13. Germline values: CDR1 SGHTA, CDR2 FQGNSA. The CDR3 spans 19 residues. The CDR3 here is CASSPGKTSGRTYTDTQYF. CDR3 DNA sequence: TGTGCCAGCAGCCCTGGGAAGACTAGCGGGAGGACCTACACAGATACGCAGTATTTT.

This clonotype turned up a few times. The chain is built from TRBV4-1 and TRBJ1-1; 9 nucleotides align to TRBD1. Germline loops: CDR1 MGHRA, CDR2 YSYEKL. V trimming: 5 bases; J trimming: 2 bases; junction bases outside the gene matches: 12. The CDR3 is made up of 17 amino acids. CDR3 coding DNA: TGCGCCAGCAGCTCCCCCGTACAGGGGGCAGCAAACACTGAAGCTTTCTTT. Its translation is CASSSPVQGAANTEAFF.

The genes are TRBV6-1 and TRBJ1-4, with D perhaps TRBD1 (5 bases). Germline lookup yields CDR1 MNHNS and CDR2 SASEGT. CDR3 length equals 15 residues. Trimming removed 9 bases at V and 6 bases at J, with 20 bases between. The CDR3 nucleotides read TGTGCCAGAAGTACCCCGCGGGGGGAGGATGAAAAACTGTTTTTT. Protein: CARSTPRGEDEKLFF.

The rearrangement links TRBV6-2 or TRBV6-3 to TRBJ1-1, with D tentatively TRBD1 (6 bases). CDR1 MNHEY and CDR2 SVGEGT come from the germline V gene. Trimming took off 6 bases at V and 3 bases at J, with 11 bases between the two ends. There are 13 residues in the CDR3. The CDR3 bases are TGTGCCAGCAGCGTGGACAGTGACACTGAAGCTTTCTTT. Protein product: CASSVDSDTEAFF.

This clonotype appeared many times. The chain carries TRBV7-2 and TRBJ1-5; D ambiguous. Germline CDR1 and CDR2: SGHTA and FQGNSA. Trimming left V 4 bases short and J 3 bases short, with 7 bases between. This CDR3 is 13 amino acids long. The CDR3 reads CASSSDPNQPQHF. The CDR3 nucleotides are TGTGCCAGCAGCTCGGACCCCAATCAGCCCCAGCATTTT. The variable domain in full, with the rest retrieved from reference TRBV7-2 and TRBJ1-5, is GAGVSQSPSNKVTEKGKDVELRCDPISGHTALYWYRQSLGQGLEFLIYFQGNSAPDKSGLPSDRFSAERTGGSVSTLTIQRTQQEDSAVYLCASSSDPNQPQHFGDGTRLSIL.

The sample holds many counts of this clonotype. The CDR3 coding sequence is TGTGCCAGCATCCAACTCCTAGATAAAACGTACGAGCAGTACTTC. It specifies CASIQLLDKTYEQYF. The rearrangement uses TRBV7-2 and TRBJ2-7; D remains unclear. V was trimmed by 7 bases and J by 4 bases, leaving 20 bases between them. Germline CDR1 is SGHTA and CDR2 is FQGNSA. This CDR3 has 15 amino acids.

A few counts support this clonotype. The chain combines TRBV7-3 with TRBJ2-1, with 8 bases lining up with TRBD1. Germline lookup yields CDR1 SGHTA and CDR2 FQGTGA. The CDR3 is made up of 15 amino acids. J lost 4 bases, V lost 2 bases, and 4 bases had no gene match. The DNA for the CDR3 is TGTGCCAGCAGCTTAGAGGGGACAGGTTACAATGAGCAGTTCTTC. This gives the protein CASSLEGTGYNEQFF.

In nucleotides, the CDR3 is TGTGCCAGCAGTTCACTAGGGCACACTAAAAACAATGAGCAGTTCTTC. It is translated as CASSSLGHTKNNEQFF. V is TRBV6-5 and J is TRBJ2-1; D is possibly TRBD2 (5 bases). This CDR3 has 16 residues. Germline CDR1 is MNHEY and CDR2 is SVGAGI. Trimming took off 4 bases at V and 5 bases at J, with 18 bases between the two ends.

The gene calls are TRBV12-3 or TRBV12-4 and TRBJ1-2; 10 nucleotides line up with TRBD1. The CDR3 covers 13 residues. Trimming took 7 bases from V and 3 from J; bases not matched to a gene: 2. The CDR3 bases are TGTGCCAGCACAGGACAGGGGGACTATGGCTACACCTTC. This codes for CASTGQGDYGYTF.

This clonotype occurred a few times. The CDR3 spells CASSQDGDTQYF. The CDR3 DNA reads as TGCGCCAGCAGCCAAGATGGTGATACGCAGTATTTT. This chain connects TRBV4-1 to TRBJ2-3; D not certain. The CDR3 runs to 12 residues. The germline gives CDR1 MGHRA, CDR2 YSYEKL. The V and J ends lost 0 bases and 6 bases respectively, with 4 bases between them.

The CDR3 bases are TGTGCCAGCAGTGCGGGGGCTGACAATGAGCAGTTCTTC. It yields the protein CASSAGADNEQFF. The genes are TRBV28 and TRBJ2-1; maybe TRBD2 (7 bases). V shed 5 bases and J shed 5 bases, with 10 bases lying between them. This CDR3 is built from 13 residues. Germline CDR1 MDHEN, CDR2 SYDVKM.

The rearrangement joins TRBV28 to TRBJ1-4, with 9 bases fitting TRBD1. The CDR3 covers 15 residues. CDR1 MDHEN and CDR2 SYDVKM come from the germline V gene. V was clipped by 6 bases and J by 5 bases; unmatched bases: 7. The CDR3 DNA sequence: TGTGCCAGCAGCTGGGCCGGGACAGGGAATGAAAAACTGTTTTTT. Its translation: CASSWAGTGNEKLFF.

Only a few counts were recorded for this clonotype. This chain joins TRBV19 and TRBJ1-2, with 9 positions matching TRBD1. Germline trimming cut 5 bases from V and 8 bases from J; bases unmatched to any gene: 6. CDR1 LNHDA and CDR2 SQIVND come from the germline V gene (reference sequence). The CDR3 runs to 13 residues. Here the CDR3 reads CASSPGTGFGYTF. CDR3 nucleotide sequence: TGTGCCAGTAGTCCAGGGACAGGGTTCGGCTACACCTTC.

CDR3: CASSQLRANTDTQYF. For the CDR3, the DNA is TGTGCCAGCAGCCAACTACGGGCTAACACAGATACGCAGTATTTT. V usage is TRBV14 and J usage is TRBJ2-3; D is undetermined. The CDR3 is 15 amino acids. Germline loops: CDR1 SGHDN, CDR2 FVKESK. Between the trimmed V and J ends, which lost 2 bases and 2 bases, there was a span of 11 bases.